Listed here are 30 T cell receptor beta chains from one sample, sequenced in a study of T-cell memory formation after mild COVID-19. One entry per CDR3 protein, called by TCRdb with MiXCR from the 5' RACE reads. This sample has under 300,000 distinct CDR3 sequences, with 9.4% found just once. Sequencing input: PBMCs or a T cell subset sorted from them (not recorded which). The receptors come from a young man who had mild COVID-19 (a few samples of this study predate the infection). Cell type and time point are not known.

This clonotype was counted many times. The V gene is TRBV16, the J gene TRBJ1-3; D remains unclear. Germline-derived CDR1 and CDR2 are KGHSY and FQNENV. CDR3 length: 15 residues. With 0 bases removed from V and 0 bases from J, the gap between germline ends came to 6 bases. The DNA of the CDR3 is TGTGCCAGCAGCCAATCCAGGCCCTCTGGAAACACCATATATTTT. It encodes CASSQSRPSGNTIYF.

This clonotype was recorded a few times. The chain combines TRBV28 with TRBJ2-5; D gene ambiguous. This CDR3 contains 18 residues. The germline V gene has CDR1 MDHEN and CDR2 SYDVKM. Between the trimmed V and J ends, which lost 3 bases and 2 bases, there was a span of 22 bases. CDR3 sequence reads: CASSFGLRERRDQETQYF. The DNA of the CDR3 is TGTGCCAGCAGTTTCGGTCTAAGAGAACGACGCGATCAAGAGACCCAGTACTTC.

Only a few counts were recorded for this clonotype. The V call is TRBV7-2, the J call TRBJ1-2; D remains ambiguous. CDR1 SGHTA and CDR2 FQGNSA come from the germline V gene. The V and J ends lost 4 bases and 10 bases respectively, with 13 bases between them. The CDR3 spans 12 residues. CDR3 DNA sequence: TGTGCCAGCAGCTCCCGGACGCTCCTCTACACCTTC. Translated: CASSSRTLLYTF.

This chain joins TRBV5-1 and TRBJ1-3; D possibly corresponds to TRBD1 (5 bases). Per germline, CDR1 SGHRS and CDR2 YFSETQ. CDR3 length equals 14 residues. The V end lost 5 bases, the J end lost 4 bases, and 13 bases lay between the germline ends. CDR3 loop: CASRAPGRGNTIYF. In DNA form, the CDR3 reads TGCGCCAGCAGGGCCCCGGGGCGAGGAAACACCATATATTTT.

CDR3 region: CASSPVGREGVNIQYF. As DNA, the CDR3 is TGTGCCAGCAGCCCCGTCGGGAGGGAGGGTGTCAACATTCAGTACTTC. V and J are TRBV7-9 and TRBJ2-4, with 8 bases identical to TRBD2. J gave up 7 bases and V 5 bases, and 13 bases lay outside the gene matches. The V gene's germline CDR1 is SEHNR and CDR2 FQNEAQ (reference sequence). The CDR3 contains 16 residues.

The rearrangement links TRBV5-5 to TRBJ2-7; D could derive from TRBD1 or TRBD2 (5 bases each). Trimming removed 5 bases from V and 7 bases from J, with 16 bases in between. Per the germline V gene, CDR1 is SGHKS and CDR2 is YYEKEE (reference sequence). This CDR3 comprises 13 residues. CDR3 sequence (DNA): TGTGCCAGCAGTTCGGGGCCCGGGCTGGAGCAGTACTTC. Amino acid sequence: CASSSGPGLEQYF.

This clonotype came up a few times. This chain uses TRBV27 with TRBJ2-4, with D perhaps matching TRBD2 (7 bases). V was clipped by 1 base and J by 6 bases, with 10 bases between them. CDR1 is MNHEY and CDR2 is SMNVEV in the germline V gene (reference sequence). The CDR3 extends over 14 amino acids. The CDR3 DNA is TGTGCCAGCAGTTTATTGGGGGGGCGAAACATTCAGTACTTC. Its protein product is CASSLLGGRNIQYF.

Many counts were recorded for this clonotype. The CDR3, as DNA: TGTGCTAGTGCAGGGGTAGAGACCCAGTACTTC. Encoded protein: CASAGVETQYF. V usage is TRBV12-5 and J usage is TRBJ2-5; D possibly corresponds to TRBD1 (6 bases). CDR3 length equals 11 residues. CDR1 and CDR2 from the germline V gene are LGHNT and FRNRAP. The V end was cut by 7 bases, the J end by 4 bases, with 7 bases between.

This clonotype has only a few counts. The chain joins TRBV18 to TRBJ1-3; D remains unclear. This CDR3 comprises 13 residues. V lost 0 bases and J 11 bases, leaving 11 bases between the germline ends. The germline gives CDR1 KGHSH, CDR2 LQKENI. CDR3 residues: CASSPPKGSAIYF. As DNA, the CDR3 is TGTGCCAGCTCACCACCCAAAGGTTCCGCCATATATTTT.

CDR3 protein: CASNPATGTSEQYF. As DNA, the CDR3 is TGTGCCAGCAACCCTGCTACCGGGACATCTGAGCAGTACTTC. This chain connects TRBV2 to TRBJ2-7, with D possibly matching TRBD1 (6 bases). This CDR3 comprises 14 residues. Trimming removed 7 bases from V and 7 bases from J, with 20 bases in between. From germline, CDR1 is SNHLY and CDR2 FYNNEI. Filled out from reference TRBV2 and TRBJ2-7, the complete variable domain reads EPEVTQTPSHQVTQMGQEVILRCVPISNHLYFYWYRQILGQKVEFLVSFYNNEISEKSEIFDDQFSVERPDGSNFTLKIRSTKLEDSAMYFCASNPATGTSEQYFGPGTRLTVT.

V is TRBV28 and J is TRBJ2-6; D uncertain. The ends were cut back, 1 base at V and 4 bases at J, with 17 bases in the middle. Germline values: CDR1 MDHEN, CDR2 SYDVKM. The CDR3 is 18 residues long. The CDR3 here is CASSLSIFEVLGANVLTF. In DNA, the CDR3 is TGTGCCAGCAGTTTATCCATCTTCGAGGTCCTCGGGGCCAACGTCCTGACTTTC.

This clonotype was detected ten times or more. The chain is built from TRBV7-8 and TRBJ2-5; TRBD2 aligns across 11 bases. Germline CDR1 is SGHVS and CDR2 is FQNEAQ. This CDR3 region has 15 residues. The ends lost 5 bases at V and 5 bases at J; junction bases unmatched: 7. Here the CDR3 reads CASSRPTSGVETQYF. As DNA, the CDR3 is TGTGCCAGCAGCCGCCCGACTAGCGGGGTGGAGACCCAGTACTTC.

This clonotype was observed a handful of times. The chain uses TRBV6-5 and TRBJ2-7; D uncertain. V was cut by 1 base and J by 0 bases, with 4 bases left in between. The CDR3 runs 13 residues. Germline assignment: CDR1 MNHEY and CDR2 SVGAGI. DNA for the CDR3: TGTGCCAGCAGTTACTTTATCTCCTACGAGCAGTACTTC. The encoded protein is CASSYFISYEQYF.

CDR3 sequence: CASSLAGPTEAFF. The CDR3 DNA follows: TGTGCCAGCAGTTTAGCGGGCCCCACTGAAGCTTTCTTT. The rearrangement uses TRBV12-3 or TRBV12-4 and TRBJ1-1; no firm D call. The germline V and J ends were trimmed by 0 bases and 4 bases, with 6 bases remaining between them. This CDR3 comprises 13 residues.

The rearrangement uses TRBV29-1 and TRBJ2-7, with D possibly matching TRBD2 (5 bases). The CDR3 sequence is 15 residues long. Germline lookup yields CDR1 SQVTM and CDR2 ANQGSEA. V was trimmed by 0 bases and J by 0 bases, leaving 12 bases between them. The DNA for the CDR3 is TGCAGCGTTGAAGATCAGACGGGATCCTCCTACGAGCAGTACTTC. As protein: CSVEDQTGSSYEQYF.

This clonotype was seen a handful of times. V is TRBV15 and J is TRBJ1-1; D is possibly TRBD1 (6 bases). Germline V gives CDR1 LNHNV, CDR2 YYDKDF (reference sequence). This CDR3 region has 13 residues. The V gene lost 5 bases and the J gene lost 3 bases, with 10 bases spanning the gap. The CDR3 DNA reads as TGTGCCACCAGCGGAGCAGGGGACACTGAAGCTTTCTTT. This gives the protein CATSGAGDTEAFF.

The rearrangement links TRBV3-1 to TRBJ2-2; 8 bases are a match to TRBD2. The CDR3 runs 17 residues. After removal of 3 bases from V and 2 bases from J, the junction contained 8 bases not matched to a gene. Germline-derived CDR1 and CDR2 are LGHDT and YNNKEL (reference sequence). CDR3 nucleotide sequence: TGTGCCAGCAGCCACCTGGGTAGCGGGGCTAACACCGGGGAGCTGTTTTTT. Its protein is CASSHLGSGANTGELFF. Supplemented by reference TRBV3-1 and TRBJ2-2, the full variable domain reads DTAVSQTPKYLVTQMGNDKSIKCEQNLGHDTMYWYKQDSKKFLKIMFSYNNKELIINETVPNRFSPKSPDKAHLNLHINSLELGDSAVYFCASSHLGSGANTGELFFGEGSRLTVL.

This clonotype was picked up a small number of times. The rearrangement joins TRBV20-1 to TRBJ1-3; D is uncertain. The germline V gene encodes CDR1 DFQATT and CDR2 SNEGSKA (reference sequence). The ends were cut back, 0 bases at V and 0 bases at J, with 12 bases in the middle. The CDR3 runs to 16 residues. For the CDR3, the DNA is TGCAGTGCTAGAGATATTCGGTTCAGCTCTGGAAACACCATATATTTT. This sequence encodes CSARDIRFSSGNTIYF.

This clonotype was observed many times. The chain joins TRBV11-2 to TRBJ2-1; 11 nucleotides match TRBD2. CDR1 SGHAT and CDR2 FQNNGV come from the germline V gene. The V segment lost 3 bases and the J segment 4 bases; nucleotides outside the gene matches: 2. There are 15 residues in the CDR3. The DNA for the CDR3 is TGTGCCAGCAGCTTGCTAGCGGGAGGATACAATGAGCAGTTCTTC. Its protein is CASSLLAGGYNEQFF.

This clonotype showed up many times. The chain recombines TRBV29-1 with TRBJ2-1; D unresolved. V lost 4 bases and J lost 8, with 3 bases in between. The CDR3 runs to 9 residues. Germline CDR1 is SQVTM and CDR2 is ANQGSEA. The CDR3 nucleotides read TGCAGCGTTGCCGATGAGCAGTTCTTC. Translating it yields CSVADEQFF.

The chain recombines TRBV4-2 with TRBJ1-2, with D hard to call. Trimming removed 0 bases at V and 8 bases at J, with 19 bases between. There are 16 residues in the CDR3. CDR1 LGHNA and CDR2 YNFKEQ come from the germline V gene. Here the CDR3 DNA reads TGTGCCAGCAGCCAAGATTATCTCTTTGGTCCTGGGGGCTACACCTTC. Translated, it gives CASSQDYLFGPGGYTF.

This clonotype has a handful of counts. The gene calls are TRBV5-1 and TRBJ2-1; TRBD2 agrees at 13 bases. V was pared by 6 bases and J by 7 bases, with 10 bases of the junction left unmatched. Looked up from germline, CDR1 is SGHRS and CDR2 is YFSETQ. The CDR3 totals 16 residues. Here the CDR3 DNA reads TGCGCCAGCACCCCTCGGAGGACTAGCGGGGGTAATGAGCAGTTCTTC. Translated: CASTPRRTSGGNEQFF.

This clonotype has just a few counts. The CDR3 region has the DNA TGTGCCAGCAACCTAGCGGGGGGCCCCCCAGATACGCAGTATTTT. Translated, it gives CASNLAGGPPDTQYF. The chain uses TRBV27 and TRBJ2-3; 11 nucleotides align to TRBD2. The CDR3 contains 15 residues. V trimming: 7 bases; J trimming: 4 bases; junction bases outside the gene matches: 7. CDR1 and CDR2 (germline): MNHEY, SMNVEV (reference sequence).

The CDR3 protein is CASSYGTGRANYGYTF. The CDR3 nucleotides are TGCGCCAGCTCCTACGGGACAGGCCGAGCTAACTATGGCTACACCTTC. The chain links TRBV10-2 to TRBJ1-2; 8 nucleotides line up with TRBD1. This CDR3 has 16 residues. Per germline, CDR1 WSHSY and CDR2 SAAADI. V lost 8 bases and J lost 0; bases outside the gene matches: 11.

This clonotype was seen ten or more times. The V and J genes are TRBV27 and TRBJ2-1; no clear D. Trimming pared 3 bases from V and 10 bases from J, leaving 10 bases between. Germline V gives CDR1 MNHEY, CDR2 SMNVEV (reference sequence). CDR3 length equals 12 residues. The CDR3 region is CASSLGLGEQFF. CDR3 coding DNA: TGTGCCAGCAGTTTGGGCCTCGGGGAGCAGTTCTTC.

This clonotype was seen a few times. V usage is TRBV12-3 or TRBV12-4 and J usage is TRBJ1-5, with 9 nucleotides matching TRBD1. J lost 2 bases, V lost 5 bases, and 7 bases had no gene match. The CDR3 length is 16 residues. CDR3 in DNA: TGTGCCAGCAGTCCACAGGGGGCAGGTCGCAATCAGCCCCAGCATTTT. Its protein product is CASSPQGAGRNQPQHF.

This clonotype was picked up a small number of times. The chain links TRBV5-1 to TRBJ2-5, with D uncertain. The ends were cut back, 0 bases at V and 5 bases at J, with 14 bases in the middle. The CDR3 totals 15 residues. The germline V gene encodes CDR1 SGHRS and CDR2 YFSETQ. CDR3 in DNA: TGCGCCAGCAGCTTGGTCGACTCCGGGTGGGAGACCCAGTACTTC. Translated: CASSLVDSGWETQYF.

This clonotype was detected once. The CDR3 region has the DNA TGTGCCAGCAGCGCGAACTCCGGGACCAAGACTTATGGCTACACCTTC. This codes for CASSANSGTKTYGYTF. V usage is TRBV9 and J usage is TRBJ1-2; D is perhaps TRBD1 (5 bases). Germline CDR1 SGDLS, CDR2 YYNGEE. The V gene lost 3 bases and the J gene lost 5 bases, with 20 bases spanning the gap. This CDR3 is 16 amino acids long.

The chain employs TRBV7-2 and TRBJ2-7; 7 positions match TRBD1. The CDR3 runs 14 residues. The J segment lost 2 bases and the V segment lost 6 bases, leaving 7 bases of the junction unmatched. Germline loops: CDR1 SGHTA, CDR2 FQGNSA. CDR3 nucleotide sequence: TGTGCCAGCAGACAGCCGACAGGGACCTACGAGCAGTACTTC. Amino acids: CASRQPTGTYEQYF.

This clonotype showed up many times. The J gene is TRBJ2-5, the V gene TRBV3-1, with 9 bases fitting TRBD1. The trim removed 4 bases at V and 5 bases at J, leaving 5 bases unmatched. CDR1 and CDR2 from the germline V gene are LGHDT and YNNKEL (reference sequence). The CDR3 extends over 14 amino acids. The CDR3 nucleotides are TGTGCCAGCAGCCTCGGACAGGGGTTGGAGACCCAGTACTTC. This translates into CASSLGQGLETQYF.